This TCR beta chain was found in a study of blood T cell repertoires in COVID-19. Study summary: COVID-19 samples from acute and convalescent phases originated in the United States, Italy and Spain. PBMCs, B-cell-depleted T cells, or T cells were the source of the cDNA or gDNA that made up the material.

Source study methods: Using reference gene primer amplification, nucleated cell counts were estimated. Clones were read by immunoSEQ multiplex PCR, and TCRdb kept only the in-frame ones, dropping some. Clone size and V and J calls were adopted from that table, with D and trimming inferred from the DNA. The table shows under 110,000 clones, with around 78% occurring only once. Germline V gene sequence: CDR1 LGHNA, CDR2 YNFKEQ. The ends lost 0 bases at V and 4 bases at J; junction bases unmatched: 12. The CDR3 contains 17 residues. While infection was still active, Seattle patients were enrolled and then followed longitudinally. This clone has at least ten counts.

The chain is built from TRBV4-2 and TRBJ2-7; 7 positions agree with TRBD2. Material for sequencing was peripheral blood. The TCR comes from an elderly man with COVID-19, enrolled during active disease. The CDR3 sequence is CASSQEVSAGGNYEQYF. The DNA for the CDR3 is TGTGCCAGCAGCCAAGAAGTTAGCGCCGGGGGGAATTACGAGCAGTACTTC.